This is a list of T cell receptor beta chains from one sample in a study of beta chain features in type 1 diabetes. Clones were sequenced by immunoSEQ multiplex PCR, and TCRdb holds only the in-frame ones, with some missing. The sample shows 310,000 or so clones, about 15% of them seen only once. Sequencing was carried out using naive CD4+ T cells from blood. The receptor set was obtained from a man aged 18 to 29 with type 1 diabetes. The CDR3 runs from the conserved cysteine through the conserved F or W. The order of the fields is clone size, V gene, D gene, J gene, CDR3 protein, CDR3 DNA. The D gene is left open where the match is weak. The size entry is marked missing in some rows and otherwise reads once, few, many or a size class.

few	TRBV5-1	TRBD1	TRBJ2-7	CASSFPGQRSYEQYF	TGCGCCAGCAGCTTCCCGGGACAGCGTTCCTACGAGCAGTACTTC
-	TRBV9	-	TRBJ2-3	CASSPRPGDTQYF	TGTGCCAGCAGCCCCCGCCCGGGAGATACGCAGTATTTT
few	TRBV5-5	-	TRBJ2-3	CASSPGNSGTDTQYF	TGTGCCAGCAGCCCGGGAAATAGCGGAACCGATACGCAGTATTTT
-	TRBV7-9	TRBD1	TRBJ1-4	CASSAQRDRGREKLFF	TGTGCCAGCAGCGCACAACGGGACAGGGGGCGGGAAAAACTGTTTTTT
few	TRBV28	-	TRBJ2-5	CASSFLRETQYF	TGTGCCAGCAGTTTTTTGCGGGAGACCCAGTACTTC
-	TRBV5-4	TRBD1	TRBJ2-3	CASSLQGARDTQYF	TGTGCCAGCAGCTTGCAGGGGGCTAGAGATACGCAGTATTTT
few	TRBV7-9	-	TRBJ2-1	CASSLGQTTNNEQFF	TGTGCCAGCAGCTTAGGACAGACCACTAACAATGAGCAGTTCTTC
few	TRBV6-5	TRBD2	TRBJ2-1	CASSRGLAGVNEQFF	TGTGCCAGCAGCCGAGGACTAGCGGGAGTAAATGAGCAGTTCTTC
-	TRBV18	-	TRBJ2-5	CASSPPIGGQETQYF	TGTGCCAGCTCACCACCGATAGGAGGCCAAGAGACCCAGTACTTC
-	TRBV6-5	-	TRBJ2-5	CASSRTPPETQYF	TGTGCCAGCAGTCGTACACCCCCGGAGACCCAGTACTTC
few	TRBV18	TRBD2	TRBJ2-7	CASSEGLAGYEQYF	TGTGCCAGCTCCGAGGGACTAGCGGGCTACGAGCAGTACTTC
few	TRBV7-9	TRBD1	TRBJ2-3	CASSLPGQYTDTQYF	TGTGCCAGCAGTTTACCGGGACAGTACACAGATACGCAGTATTTT
few	TRBV7-9	-	TRBJ1-1	CASSLGGLNTEAFF	TGTGCCAGCAGCTTGGGGGGACTGAACACTGAAGCTTTCTTT
few	TRBV5-1	-	TRBJ2-6	CASSYSLSGANVLTF	TGCGCCAGCAGCTATTCACTCTCTGGGGCCAACGTCCTGACTTTC
-	TRBV11-2	-	TRBJ1-1	CASSLDRGVTEAFF	TGTGCCAGCAGCTTAGACAGGGGCGTCACTGAAGCTTTCTTT
-	TRBV7-2	-	TRBJ2-5	CASSITRGETQYF	TGTGCCAGCAGTATAACTCGGGGGGAGACCCAGTACTTC
-	TRBV19	-	TRBJ1-2	CASSQDRKYGYTF	TGTGCCAGTAGTCAGGACAGAAAATATGGCTACACCTTC
few	TRBV28	-	TRBJ1-3	CASTPLGEGSGNTIYF	TGTGCCAGCACCCCATTAGGAGAAGGCTCTGGAAACACCATATATTTT
-	TRBV6-6	TRBD1	TRBJ1-4	CASSYPGTADEKLFF	TGTGCCAGCAGTTACCCCGGGACAGCCGATGAAAAACTGTTTTTT
few	TRBV4-1	-	TRBJ2-1	CASSHPERGYNEQFF	TGCGCCAGCAGCCACCCCGAAAGGGGGTACAATGAGCAGTTCTTC
-	TRBV30	-	TRBJ2-5	CAWNWGLQETQYF	TGTGCCTGGAATTGGGGACTCCAAGAGACCCAGTACTTC
few	TRBV7-2	-	TRBJ2-2	CASRSTLNTGELFF	TGTGCCAGCAGGTCGACACTTAACACCGGGGAGCTGTTTTTT
once	TRBV29-1	-	TRBJ2-1	CSVEGTSPNEQFF	TGCAGCGTTGAAGGGACATCCCCCAATGAGCAGTTCTTC
many	TRBV29-1	TRBD1	TRBJ2-3	CSVGQGMDTQYF	TGCAGCGTAGGACAGGGGATGGATACGCAGTATTTT
few	TRBV30	-	TRBJ1-2	CAWTGNYGYTF	TGTGCCTGGACGGGGAACTATGGCTACACCTTC
-	TRBV29-1	-	TRBJ2-1	CSVEYRSSYNEQFF	TGCAGCGTTGAGTACAGGTCCTCCTACAATGAGCAGTTCTTC
-	TRBV6-1	-	TRBJ1-1	CASSEDRVENTEAFF	TGTGCCAGCAGTGAAGACAGGGTAGAGAACACTGAAGCTTTCTTT
-	TRBV7-9	TRBD1	TRBJ1-4	CASSQPGQGVEKLFF	TGTGCCAGCAGCCAACCGGGACAGGGGGTGGAAAAACTGTTTTTT
few	TRBV15	-	TRBJ2-7	CATSREGPGGNYEQYF	TGTGCCACCAGCAGAGAAGGCCCAGGGGGGAACTACGAGCAGTACTTC
few	TRBV27	TRBD2	TRBJ2-7	CASSLVGSSGEGQYF	TGTGCCAGCAGTTTAGTAGGTTCTAGCGGGGAAGGGCAGTACTTC
few	TRBV2	TRBD1	TRBJ2-7	CASRRDFTGGKYF	TGTGCCAGCAGACGTGACTTTACAGGGGGAAAGTACTTC
-	TRBV29-1	-	TRBJ2-1	CSVEDPRPYNEQFF	TGCAGCGTTGAAGATCCTAGGCCCTACAATGAGCAGTTCTTC
-	TRBV6-6	-	TRBJ2-7	CASSSFPRVEEQYF	TGTGCCAGCAGTTCCTTCCCCCGGGTGGAAGAGCAGTACTTC
-	TRBV18	-	TRBJ2-5	CASSPSEAFGGETQYF	TGTGCCAGCTCACCATCTGAGGCTTTTGGTGGAGAGACCCAGTACTTC
few	TRBV6-5	TRBD1	TRBJ2-7	CASSYSAGQGGYEQYF	TGTGCCAGCAGTTACTCAGCGGGACAGGGGGGCTACGAGCAGTACTTC
-	TRBV15	TRBD2	TRBJ2-5	CATSRSSGGQETQYF	TGTGCCACCAGCAGGTCTAGCGGGGGTCAAGAGACCCAGTACTTC
-	TRBV7-9	TRBD2	TRBJ2-7	CASSALAGPYEQYF	TGTGCCAGCAGCGCACTAGCGGGGCCCTACGAGCAGTACTTC
-	TRBV7-9	TRBD2	TRBJ2-7	CASSLGAGSYEQYF	TGTGCCAGCAGCTTAGGAGCGGGGTCCTACGAGCAGTACTTC
-	TRBV30	-	TRBJ1-2	CAWSVREELYGYTF	TGTGCCTGGAGTGTTAGAGAGGAACTCTATGGCTACACCTTC